This T cell receptor beta chain derives from a study of shared clonotypes between healthy human individuals (dated by TCRdb to the early 2020s). Some background on the complete study: The cohort included three men and two women between 18 and 49 years of age. For each donor, CD4 naive and CD4 memory were each run on three plates, CD8 naive on two plates, and CD8 memory on one plate. To estimate repertoire size and how much clonotype sharing occurs between individuals, the study deeply sequenced the blood TCR repertoires of several healthy adults. Different laboratories and diverse techniques were used to prepare libraries and sequence TCR repertoires, to increase sequencing depth and limit assay-specific biases. Each donor's leukapheresis produced roughly between roughly 0.85 and 10 billion PBMCs.

TCR CDR3 regions were amplified from genomic DNA by multiplex PCR using the deep immunoSEQ assay. Genomic DNA extracted from each cell subset was distributed evenly over all wells of several immunoSEQ 96-well plates, and each plate served as one replicate. For sorted subsets, 150 to 250 ng genomic DNA, equal to 30,000 or so T cell genomes, was loaded into each replicate PCR. The purified libraries were quantified using a Qubit 3.0 fluorometer, sized with a Bioanalyzer 2100, and then quantified again using the KAPA Library Quantification kit. Each immunoSEQ 96-well plate was sequenced on its own single-read 150-cycle Illumina NextSeq 550 flow cell. As for the authors' bioinformatics: Because the immunoSEQ output held only junctional sequences and lacked quality scores, the filtering could not match the filtering applied to full-length reads. To assign V/J genes and CDR3, sequences were annotated using PyIR, a Python wrapper for IgBLAST v1.9, with IMGT germline references. Reads with weak V/J assignments (E-value above 1e-6), missing CDR3, stop codons, out-of-frame junctions, or ambiguous translated residues were removed. V3J clonotypes were defined as sequences sharing the same inferred V gene, J gene, and CDR3 amino acid sequence. Percentage overlap between repertoires was computed as shared unique clonotypes divided by the size of the smaller repertoire. Richness of each repertoire was evaluated using RTK rarefaction, the Chao1 estimator, and Recon v2.1 estimates of unobserved clonotypes. OLGA was used to compute generation probabilities for all TCRbeta clonotypes that the gDNA method yielded from a few donors. Here the immuneACCESS table is served through TCRdb, limited to in-frame sequences with V and J called. Missing clones are a known gap in these copies; in checked studies unresolved V genes cover under half, and the rest lacks a known reason. D and trimming come from the DNA, and the V and J calls and clone size come from that table. In all, the sample holds about 2.4 million clones, and 93% of those were seen once. Approximately 0.35% of the sample goes to the ten largest clones.

Its CDR3 holds 19 amino acids, cysteine through phenylalanine. Solely the CDR3 DNA is kept, with 57 bases framed from the first base. Broad study findings and their caveats: Even with the large sequencing depth, rarefaction of the sorted-subset datasets indicated that sequencing was incomplete. Sampling was restricted to blood, and TCR repertoires in tissues likely differ from the TCR repertoires found in blood. Naive subsets generally had larger estimated clonotype richness than memory subsets. Higher generation probabilities were observed for clonotypes shared by all four sorted-subset donors than for non-shared clonotypes. Pairwise subsampling indicated that sequencing depth was expected to affect the degree of clonotype sharing among donors. Because the study included only a small number of donors, the genetic and exposure-history diversity represented was limited. Sharing across a handful of donors was observed for roughly 5.4% of naive CD4, under 4% of naive CD8, about 2.3% of memory CD4, and around 0.4% of memory CD8 clonotypes.

Donors were healthy HIV-negative adults with no recently reported acute infections or vaccinations. Every donor was a Caucasian adult residing in Nashville, Tennessee, USA. Magnetic negative selection was used to enrich CD4+ T cells, after which naive cells were positively selected on CD45RA and the negative fraction became the memory subset. After blood collection by leukapheresis, PBMCs were isolated using Ficoll-Histopaque density gradient centrifugation and then cryopreserved in the vapor phase of liquid nitrogen. Purity and quantity of every magnetically sorted T cell population were checked by analytical flow cytometry. Genomic DNA was isolated from every sorted fraction and measured by UV absorbance on a Nanodrop 2000c. As regards this clone: It has no known antigen specificity. Base qualities are missing; no much larger clone stands one base away.

The chain employs TRBV21-1 and TRBJ1-5. TRBV21-1 is given as a pseudogene. The source material was naive CD4+ T cells from PBMCs. Reading the label with the study, this specimen's cell subset or site is: CD45RA+ positively selected. The receptor was derived from a man between 18 and 29 years old in good health. Some clones in this sample may be carry-over from other donors' samples. The sequence in DNA is TGTGCCAACCTCCCCTTCCACCCCCGTCCGGCGAATGGCAATCAGCCCCAGCATTTT. The translation is CANLPFHPRPANGNQPQHF.